The 7 T cell receptor beta chains in this list originate from one sample, sequenced in a study of T cells in Graves' hyperthyroidism and ophthalmopathy. Amplification targeted TCR beta CDR3 regions from RNA transcripts. TCR CDR3 underwent first-round RT-PCR with the HTBI primer set. TCRdb recomputed calls from the multiplex PCR reads with MiXCR, one row per CDR3 protein. The data show more than 300,000 distinct CDR3 sequences, about 18% seen once. Sequenced input: blood. These TCRs come from a man aged 18 to 29 with Graves' ophthalmopathy.

The chain recombines TRBV24-1 with TRBJ1-2; 8 bases align to TRBD1. Germline-derived CDR1 and CDR2 are KGHDR and SFDVKD. This CDR3 is 16 amino acids long. Trimming cost V 2 bases and J 5 bases; bases outside gene matches: 9. In nucleotides, the CDR3 is TGTGCCACCAGTGATTCCCTGACAGGGGCGGGATATGGCTACACCTTC. Translation gives CATSDSLTGAGYGYTF.

This clonotype showed up many times. The rearrangement uses TRBV5-1 and TRBJ2-7, with D perhaps assigned TRBD1 or TRBD2 (5 bases each). Between the trimmed V and J ends, which lost 0 bases and 1 base, there was a span of 11 bases. CDR3 size: 15 residues. CDR1 is SGHRS, CDR2 YFSETQ, per germline. DNA of the CDR3: TGCGCCAGCAGCTTGGGGGGGACGCAATCCTACGAGCAGTACTTC. The encoded protein is CASSLGGTQSYEQYF.

The gene calls are TRBV29-1 and TRBJ1-1; D perhaps matches TRBD1 (6 bases). CDR1 is SQVTM and CDR2 is ANQGSEA in the germline V gene. The CDR3 has 14 amino acids. V was pared by 7 bases and J by 2 bases, with 17 bases between. This CDR3 reads CSALTGTANTEAFF. The CDR3 DNA is TGCAGCGCCCTGACAGGTACCGCCAACACTGAAGCTTTCTTT.

J is TRBJ2-4 and V is TRBV2; 14 nucleotides line up with TRBD2. From germline, CDR1 is SNHLY and CDR2 FYNNEI. The J segment lost 8 bases and the V segment lost 5 bases, leaving 11 bases of the junction unmatched. CDR3 length equals 17 residues. This CDR3 is CASSRRPGTSGSYIQYF. CDR3 nucleotides: TGTGCCAGCAGTCGAAGGCCCGGGACTAGCGGGAGTTACATTCAGTACTTC.

This clonotype was recorded at least ten times. This chain connects TRBV7-3 to TRBJ1-5; 8 bases agree with TRBD1. From germline, CDR1 is SGHTA and CDR2 FQGTGA. The CDR3 is 16 amino acids. After removal of 4 bases from V and 1 base from J, the junction contained 6 bases not matched to a gene. CDR3 DNA: TGTGCCAGCAGCTCGACAGGGGCTTTAAGCAATCAGCCCCAGCATTTT. Translated, it gives CASSSTGALSNQPQHF.

This clonotype was counted many times. This CDR3 reads CASSLGAVNEQFF. CDR3 sequence (DNA): TGTGCCAGCAGCTTAGGAGCAGTTAATGAGCAGTTCTTC. This chain joins TRBV7-9 and TRBJ2-1; no reliable D call. The CDR3 extends over 13 amino acids. Trimming pared 1 base from V and 7 bases from J, leaving 8 bases between. Germline V lookup: CDR1 SEHNR, CDR2 FQNEAQ (reference sequence).

This clonotype was seen more than once but under ten times. This rearrangement joins TRBV9 to TRBJ1-5, with TRBD1 matching over 7 bases. The CDR3 is made up of 14 amino acids. The V and J ends lost 4 bases and 5 bases, in that order; junction bases with no gene match: 6. CDR1 and CDR2 (germline): SGDLS, YYNGEE. The CDR3 DNA is TGTGCCAGCAGCTCAACAGGGGAGCATCAGCCCCAGCATTTT. Its translation is CASSSTGEHQPQHF.